The source of this TCR beta chain is a study of response to subunit inactivated influenza vaccine. Overall study results and limits: Only a handful of new T cells, the authors suggested, are recruited with each seasonal influenza vaccination.

This clonotype came up many times. Its antigen is still unknown. Germline lookup yields CDR1 SEHNR and CDR2 FQNEAQ (reference sequence). The CDR3 consists of 13 residues. Trimming removed 9 bases at V and 2 bases at J, with 10 bases between. TCRdb re-called the RT-PCR reads with MiXCR, one entry per CDR3 protein. The sample records 400,000 to 650,000 distinct CDR3 sequences, 7.2% being singletons. The chain has TRBV7-9 and TRBJ1-4, with no clear D. The sample here was PBMCs from blood, taken less than 30 months after vaccination. The sequence came from a man between 50 and 69 years old who received an inactivated influenza vaccine. The CDR3 loop reads CASRTLTNEKLFF. The CDR3, as DNA: TGTGCCAGTAGAACGTTGACTAATGAAAAACTGTTTTTT.